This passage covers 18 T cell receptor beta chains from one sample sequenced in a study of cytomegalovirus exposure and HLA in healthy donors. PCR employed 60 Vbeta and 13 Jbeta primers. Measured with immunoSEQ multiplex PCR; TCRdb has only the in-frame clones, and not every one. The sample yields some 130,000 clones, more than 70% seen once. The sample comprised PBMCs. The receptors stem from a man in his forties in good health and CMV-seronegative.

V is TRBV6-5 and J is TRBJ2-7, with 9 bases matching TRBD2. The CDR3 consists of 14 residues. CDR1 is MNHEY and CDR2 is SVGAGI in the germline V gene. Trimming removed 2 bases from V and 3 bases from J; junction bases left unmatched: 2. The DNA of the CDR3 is TGTGCCAGCAGTTACGCTAGCGGGGACTACGAGCAGTACTTC. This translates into CASSYASGDYEQYF.

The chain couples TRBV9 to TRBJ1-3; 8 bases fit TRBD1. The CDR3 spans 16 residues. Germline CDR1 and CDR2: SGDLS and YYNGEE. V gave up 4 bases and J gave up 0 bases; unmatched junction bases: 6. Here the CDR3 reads CASSPRQGRSGNTIYF. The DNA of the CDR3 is TGTGCCAGCAGCCCAAGACAGGGGCGCTCTGGAAACACCATATATTTT.

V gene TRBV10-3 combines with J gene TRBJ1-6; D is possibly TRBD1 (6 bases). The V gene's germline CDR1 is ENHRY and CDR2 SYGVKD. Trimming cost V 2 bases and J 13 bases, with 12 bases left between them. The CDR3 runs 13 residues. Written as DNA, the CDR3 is TGTGCCATCAGTGAGCCGGGGGGGGCCCCCCTCCACTTT. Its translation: CAISEPGGAPLHF.

CDR3 nucleotides: TGTGCCAGCAGCGTAGCAGGTATCTCATATGGCTACACCTTC. Translated: CASSVAGISYGYTF. The chain couples TRBV9 to TRBJ1-2; D not certain. The V and J ends lost 0 bases and 5 bases respectively, with 11 bases between them. The V gene's germline CDR1 is SGDLS and CDR2 YYNGEE. The CDR3 spans 14 residues. Full variable domain (outside the CDR3, taken from reference TRBV9 and TRBJ1-2): DSGVTQTPKHLITATGQRVTLRCSPRSGDLSVYWYQQSLDQGLQFLIQYYNGEERAKGNILERFSAQQFPDLHSELNLSSLELGDSALYFCASSVAGISYGYTFGSGTRLTVV.

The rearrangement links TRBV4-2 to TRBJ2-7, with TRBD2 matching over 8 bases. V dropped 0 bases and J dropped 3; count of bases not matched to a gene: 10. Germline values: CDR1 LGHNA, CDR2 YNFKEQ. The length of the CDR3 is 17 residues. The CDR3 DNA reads TGTGCCAGCAGCCAAGAGGTTCCGGGACTAGTGTTCTACGAGCAGTACTTC. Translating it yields CASSQEVPGLVFYEQYF.

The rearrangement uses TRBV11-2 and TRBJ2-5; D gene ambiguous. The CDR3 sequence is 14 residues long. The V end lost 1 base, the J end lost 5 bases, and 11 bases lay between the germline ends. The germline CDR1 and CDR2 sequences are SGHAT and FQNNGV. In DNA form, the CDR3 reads TGTGCCAGCAGCTTAGGGCCGGCGAGGGAGACCCAGTACTTC. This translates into CASSLGPARETQYF.

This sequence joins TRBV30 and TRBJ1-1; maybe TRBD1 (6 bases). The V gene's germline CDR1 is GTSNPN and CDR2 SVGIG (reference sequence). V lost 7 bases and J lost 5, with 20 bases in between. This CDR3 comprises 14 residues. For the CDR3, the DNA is TGTGCCTCATCCTTACTGGGGACATGGACTGAAGCTTTCTTT. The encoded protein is CASSLLGTWTEAFF.

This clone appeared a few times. CDR3 sequence: CASSARGLAGFNEQFF. CDR3 DNA sequence: TGTGCCAGCAGCGCCCGCGGACTAGCGGGGTTCAATGAGCAGTTCTTC. V usage is TRBV9 and J usage is TRBJ2-1; 12 nucleotides match TRBD2. Trimming at V came to 3 bases and at J to 6 bases, leaving 7 bases not matched to a gene. The germline V gene encodes CDR1 SGDLS and CDR2 YYNGEE. This CDR3 is built from 16 residues. Using reference TRBV9 and TRBJ2-1 for the parts outside the CDR3, the full variable domain is DSGVTQTPKHLITATGQRVTLRCSPRSGDLSVYWYQQSLDQGLQFLIQYYNGEERAKGNILERFSAQQFPDLHSELNLSSLELGDSALYFCASSARGLAGFNEQFFGPGTRLTVL.

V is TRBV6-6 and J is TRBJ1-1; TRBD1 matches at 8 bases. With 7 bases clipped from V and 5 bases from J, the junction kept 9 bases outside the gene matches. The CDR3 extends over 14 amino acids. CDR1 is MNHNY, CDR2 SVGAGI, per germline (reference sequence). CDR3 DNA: TGTGCCAGCACTAGCCAGGGGGCGCGGACTGAAGCTTTCTTT. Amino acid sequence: CASTSQGARTEAFF.

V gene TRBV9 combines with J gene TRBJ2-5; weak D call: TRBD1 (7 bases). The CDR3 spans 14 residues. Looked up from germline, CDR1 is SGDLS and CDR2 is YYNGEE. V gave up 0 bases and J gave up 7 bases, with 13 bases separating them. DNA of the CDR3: TGTGCCAGCAGCGTAGCTTACAGGGGAGGGACCCAGTACTTC. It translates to CASSVAYRGGTQYF.

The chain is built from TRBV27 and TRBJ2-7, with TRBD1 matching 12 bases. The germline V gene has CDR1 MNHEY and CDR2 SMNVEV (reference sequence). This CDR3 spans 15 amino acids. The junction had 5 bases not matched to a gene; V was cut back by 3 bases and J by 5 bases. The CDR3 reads CASSLWGQGAHEQYF. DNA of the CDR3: TGTGCCAGCAGTTTGTGGGGACAGGGGGCCCACGAGCAGTACTTC.

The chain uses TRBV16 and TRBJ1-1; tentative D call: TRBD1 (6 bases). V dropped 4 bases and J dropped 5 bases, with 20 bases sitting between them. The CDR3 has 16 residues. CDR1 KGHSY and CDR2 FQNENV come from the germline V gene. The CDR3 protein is CASSLRGGARGTEAFF. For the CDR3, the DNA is TGTGCCAGCAGCCTTAGAGGGGGAGCGCGTGGAACTGAAGCTTTCTTT.

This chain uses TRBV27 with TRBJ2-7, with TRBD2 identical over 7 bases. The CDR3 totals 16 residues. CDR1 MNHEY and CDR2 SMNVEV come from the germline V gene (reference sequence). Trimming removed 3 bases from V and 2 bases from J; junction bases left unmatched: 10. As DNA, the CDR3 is TGTGCCAGCAGTTTTTCCGGGGCGGGAGTCCCCTACGAGCAGTACTTC. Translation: CASSFSGAGVPYEQYF.

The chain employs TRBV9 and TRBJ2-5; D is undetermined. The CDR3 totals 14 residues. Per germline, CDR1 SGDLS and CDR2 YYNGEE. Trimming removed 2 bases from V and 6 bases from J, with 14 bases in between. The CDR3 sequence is CASSVASPTQTQYF. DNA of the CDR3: TGTGCCAGCAGCGTGGCTAGTCCAACACAGACCCAGTACTTC.

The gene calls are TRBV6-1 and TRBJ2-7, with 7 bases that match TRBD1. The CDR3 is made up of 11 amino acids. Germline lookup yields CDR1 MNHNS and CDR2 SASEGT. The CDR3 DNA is TGTGGGTGTTCAGGGGGTCGGGAGCAGTACTTC. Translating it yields CGCSGGREQYF.

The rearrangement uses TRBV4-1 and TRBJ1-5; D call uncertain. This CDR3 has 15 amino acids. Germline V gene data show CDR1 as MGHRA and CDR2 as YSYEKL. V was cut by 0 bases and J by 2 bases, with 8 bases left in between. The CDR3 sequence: CASSQDMGGNQPQHF. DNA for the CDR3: TGCGCCAGCAGCCAAGATATGGGAGGCAATCAGCCCCAGCATTTT.

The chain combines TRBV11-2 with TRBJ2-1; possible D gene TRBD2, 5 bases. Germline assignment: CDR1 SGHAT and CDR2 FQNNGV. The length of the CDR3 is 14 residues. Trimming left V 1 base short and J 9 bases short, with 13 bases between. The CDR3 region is CASSLGWESVEQFF. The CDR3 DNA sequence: TGTGCCAGCAGCTTAGGGTGGGAGTCGGTTGAGCAGTTCTTC.

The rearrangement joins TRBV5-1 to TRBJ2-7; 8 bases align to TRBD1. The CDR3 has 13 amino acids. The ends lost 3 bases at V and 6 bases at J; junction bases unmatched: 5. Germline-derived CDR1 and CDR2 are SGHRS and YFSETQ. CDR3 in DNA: TGCGCCAGCAGCTCCGGGACAGGCTCCGAGCAGTACTTC. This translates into CASSSGTGSEQYF.